This T cell receptor beta chain comes out of a study of beta chain features in type 1 diabetes. Per the germline V gene, CDR1 is LNHNV and CDR2 is YYDKDF (reference sequence). This CDR3 has 17 amino acids. Trimming pared 5 bases from V and 1 base from J, leaving 18 bases between. This clone was counted a few times. The antigen is unknown. The sequenced template was cDNA made from the entire isolated RNA. Method: immunoSEQ multiplex PCR; TCRdb's copy keeps in-frame clones and lacks some. The table shows just over 450,000 clones, with 30% occurring only once. Averaging around 110 mL, one heparinised blood draw came from each individual donor. Overall study results and limits: In type 1 diabetes patients, VDJ junctions had fewer insertions; deletions at these junctions were more frequent. Amplification by PCR could prefer shorter templates, with the same effect in patients and controls.

The sequencing sample was made of naive CD4+ T cells from blood. This chain uses TRBV15 with TRBJ1-5, with a tentative D call TRBD1 (5 bases). The source is a man aged 18 to 30 in good health. The CDR3 reads CATSGLNRSPSNQPQHF. The CDR3 DNA reads as TGTGCCACCAGCGGCCTAAACAGGTCCCCAAGCAATCAGCCCCAGCATTTT.